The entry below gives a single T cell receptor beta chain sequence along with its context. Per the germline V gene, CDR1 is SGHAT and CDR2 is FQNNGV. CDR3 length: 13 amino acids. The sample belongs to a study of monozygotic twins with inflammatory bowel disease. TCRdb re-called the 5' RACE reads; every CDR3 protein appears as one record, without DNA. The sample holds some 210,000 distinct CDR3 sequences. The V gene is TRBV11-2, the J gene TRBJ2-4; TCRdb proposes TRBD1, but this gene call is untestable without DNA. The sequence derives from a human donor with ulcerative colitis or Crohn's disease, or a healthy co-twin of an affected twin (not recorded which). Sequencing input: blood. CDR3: CASSSGQQNIQYF.